This T cell receptor beta chain emerged from a study of vaccination and CD4 T cells after COVID-19. About the research overall: For post-vaccine samples, collection took place a median roughly 72 days after dose two, ranging from 14 to 241. From HCoV-229E, HCoV-OC43, HCoV-NL63 and SARS-CoV-2, overlapping spike peptides were used to stimulate the cells. In the control cultures, a CEFX pool, an HIV-1 Nef pool, or no peptide was supplied.

Comments on this clonotype: Its antigen is not identified.

Cultured CD4+ T cell DNA was sequenced using the Oncomine TCR Beta short-read assay. TCRdb analysed the PCR reads with MiXCR anew, one entry per CDR3 protein. This table has roughly 23,000 distinct CDR3 sequences, roughly 65% appearing once. Sample treatment: roughly 11-day PBMC culture with coronavirus spike peptide pools or control peptides (ViraFEST assay). Negative selection yielded CD4+ T cells from day-10 cultures. The source of this sequence is a human donor who received a COVID-19 vaccine. The source material was CD4+ T cells from blood, cultured in vitro, sampled after SARS-CoV-2 vaccination.

CDR3 nucleotide sequence: TGTGCCAGCAGCCAAGAGATGAGCGGGGGGGCGTACGAGCAGTACTTC. Encoded protein: CASSQEMSGGAYEQYF. The chain uses TRBV4-2 and TRBJ2-7; TRBD2 matches at 10 bases. This CDR3 is 16 amino acids long. Unmatched junction bases numbered 6, after V lost 0 bases and J lost 4 bases. From germline, CDR1 is LGHNA and CDR2 YNFKEQ.